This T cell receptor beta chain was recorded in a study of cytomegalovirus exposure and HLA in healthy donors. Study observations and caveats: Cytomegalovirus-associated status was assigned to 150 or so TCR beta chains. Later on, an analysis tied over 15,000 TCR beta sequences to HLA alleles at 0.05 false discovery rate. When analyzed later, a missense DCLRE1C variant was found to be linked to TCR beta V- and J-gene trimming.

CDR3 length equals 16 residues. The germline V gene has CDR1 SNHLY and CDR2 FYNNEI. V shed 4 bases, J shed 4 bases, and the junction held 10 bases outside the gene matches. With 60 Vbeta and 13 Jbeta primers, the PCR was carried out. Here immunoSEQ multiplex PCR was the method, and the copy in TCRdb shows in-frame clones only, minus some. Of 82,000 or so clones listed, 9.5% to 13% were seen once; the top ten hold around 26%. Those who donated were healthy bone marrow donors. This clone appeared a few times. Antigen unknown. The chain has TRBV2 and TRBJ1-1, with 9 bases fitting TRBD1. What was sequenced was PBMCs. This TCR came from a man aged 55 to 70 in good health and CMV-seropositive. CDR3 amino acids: CASSGNRGRLSTEAFF. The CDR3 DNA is TGTGCCAGCAGTGGAAACAGGGGGCGTTTGAGCACTGAAGCTTTCTTT.